The rows below give T cell receptor beta chains drawn from one sample of a study of blood T cell repertoires in COVID-19. Sequencing was performed with immunoSEQ multiplex PCR; in TCRdb, only in-frame clones are kept and a portion is missing. The data hold fewer than 400,000 clones, with approximately 90% observed a single time. Sequenced sample: PBMCs or T cells enriched from blood (not recorded which). The receptors derive from a woman aged 45-65 years who had recovered from COVID-19. CDR3s include the opening cysteine and the closing phenylalanine or tryptophan. The D gene is left open where the match is weak. Rows give clone size only sometimes, using once, few, many, or a class for an expanded clone.

v_gene	abundance	d_gene	j_gene	CDR3aa	CDR3nt
TRBV28	.	.	TRBJ1-3	CASSFGGNSGNTIYF	TGTGCCAGCAGTTTCGGGGGGAACTCTGGAAACACCATATATTTT
TRBV7-9	.	.	TRBJ2-3	CASSLTPSALTDTQYF	TGTGCCAGCAGCCTCACTCCTAGCGCCCTCACAGATACGCAGTATTTT
TRBV24-1	.	TRBD1	TRBJ1-1	CATSDPGTGGAFF	TGTGCCACCAGTGACCCCGGGACAGGGGGAGCTTTCTTT
TRBV7-2	few	TRBD1	TRBJ2-1	CASSLRQGPHNEQFF	TGTGCCAGCAGTCTAAGACAGGGTCCACACAATGAGCAGTTCTTC
TRBV5-1	.	TRBD2	TRBJ2-1	CASSLRGGLFDEQFF	TGCGCCAGCAGCTTGCGGGGGGGCCTTTTCGATGAGCAGTTCTTC
TRBV9	.	.	TRBJ2-3	CASSVALGTPDTQYF	TGTGCCAGCAGCGTAGCCTTAGGGACTCCAGATACGCAGTATTTT
TRBV18	once	.	TRBJ1-4	CASTTGLNEKLFF	TGTGCCAGCACTACAGGGCTTAATGAAAAACTGTTTTTT
TRBV19	.	TRBD1	TRBJ2-1	CASSLPRDRRNNEQFF	TGTGCCAGTAGTTTACCCCGGGACAGACGAAACAATGAGCAGTTCTTC
TRBV3-1/TRBV3-2	.	.	TRBJ1-5	CASSQGRDPNQPQHF	TGTGCCAGCAGCCAAGGCAGGGATCCCAATCAGCCCCAGCATTTT
TRBV7-6	.	.	TRBJ2-6	CASSSEGRSSGANVLTF	TGTGCCAGCAGCTCAGAGGGCCGGTCCTCTGGGGCCAACGTCCTGACTTTC
TRBV2	.	.	TRBJ2-1	CASNGQSLFNEQFF	TGTGCCAGCAACGGACAGAGCCTATTCAATGAGCAGTTCTTC
TRBV7-9	.	TRBD1	TRBJ1-4	CASSTTTGINEKLFF	TGTGCCAGCAGCACCACGACAGGGATTAATGAAAAACTGTTTTTT
TRBV7-9	.	.	TRBJ1-1	CASSLVTAAEAFF	TGTGCCAGCAGCTTAGTGACAGCAGCTGAAGCTTTCTTT
TRBV4-1	.	TRBD2	TRBJ2-1	CASSQSGLAGGPTSYNEQFF	TGCGCCAGCAGCCAAAGTGGACTAGCGGGGGGCCCGACCTCCTACAATGAGCAGTTCTTC
TRBV19	.	TRBD2	TRBJ2-1	CASSRVAGPYNEQFF	TGTGCCAGTAGTAGGGTAGCGGGTCCGTACAATGAGCAGTTCTTC
TRBV6-5	.	.	TRBJ2-7	CASFMAGAYEQYF	TGTGCCAGCTTCATGGCAGGGGCCTACGAGCAGTACTTC
TRBV2	few	.	TRBJ2-2	CASRADSRGQIWAGGELFF	TGTGCCAGCAGAGCCGATAGCAGGGGACAAATCTGGGCTGGCGGGGAGCTGTTTTTT
TRBV5-1	.	TRBD1	TRBJ1-1	CASSSQTGGLNTEAFF	TGCGCCAGCAGCTCACAGACAGGGGGGTTGAACACTGAAGCTTTCTTT
TRBV6-5	.	.	TRBJ1-6	CASSYLLRDSPLHF	TGTGCCAGCAGTTATCTCCTTCGGGATTCACCCCTCCACTTT
TRBV6-5	.	.	TRBJ2-1	CASSYSPGTSYNEQFF	TGTGCCAGCAGTTACTCCCCGGGAACGTCCTACAATGAGCAGTTCTTC
TRBV28	.	TRBD1	TRBJ1-2	CASSFPGTDSYGYTF	TGTGCCAGCAGTTTTCCCGGGACAGATAGCTATGGCTACACCTTC
TRBV6-5	.	TRBD1	TRBJ2-6	CASRDRSSGANVLTF	TGTGCCAGCAGGGACAGGTCCTCTGGGGCCAACGTCCTGACTTTC
TRBV2	.	.	TRBJ2-5	CASSSREAQYF	TGTGCCAGCAGCTCTAGGGAGGCCCAGTACTTC
TRBV25-1	.	TRBD1	TRBJ1-2	CASSDQGALYGYTF	TGTGCCAGCAGTGATCAGGGGGCTCTCTATGGCTACACCTTC
TRBV5-6	.	TRBD1	TRBJ1-2	CASSWGQGAEGGYTF	TGTGCCAGCAGCTGGGGACAGGGGGCGGAAGGTGGCTACACCTTC
TRBV29-1	.	.	TRBJ1-3	CSVAGHHSGNTIYF	TGCAGCGTTGCGGGACACCACTCTGGAAACACCATATATTTT
TRBV29-1	.	.	TRBJ1-5	CSVASYSNQPQHF	TGCAGCGTTGCTTCCTATAGCAATCAGCCCCAGCATTTT
TRBV30	.	TRBD1	TRBJ1-5	CAWSSNYDRVNRPQHF	TGTGCCTGGAGTTCGAACTACGACAGGGTAAATAGGCCCCAGCATTTT
TRBV30	.	.	TRBJ1-2	CAWNFHLDGEGYTF	TGTGCCTGGAATTTTCATTTGGATGGAGAAGGCTACACCTTC
TRBV5-1	once	TRBD1	TRBJ2-1	CASSSLTGNSYNEQFF	TGCGCCAGCAGCTCCCTGACAGGGAACTCCTACAATGAGCAGTTCTTC
TRBV2	many	TRBD1	TRBJ2-7	CASRDRGGIYEQYF	TGTGCCAGCCGGGACAGGGGGGGGATCTACGAGCAGTACTTC
TRBV5-1	.	TRBD1	TRBJ2-5	CASSLEHRGGETQYF	TGCGCCAGCAGCTTGGAGCACAGGGGTGGGGAGACCCAGTACTTC
TRBV6-2/TRBV6-3	.	TRBD1	TRBJ1-2	CASSYRRTGTDRFGYTF	TGTGCCAGCAGTTATCGCAGGACCGGGACAGATCGGTTTGGCTACACCTTC
TRBV5-1	.	.	TRBJ1-2	CASSFSGTTYGYTF	TGCGCCAGCAGCTTCAGCGGGACAACTTATGGCTACACCTTC
TRBV5-1	.	.	TRBJ2-2	CASSLDSHGELFF	TGCGCCAGCAGCTTGGACTCCCACGGGGAGCTGTTTTTT
TRBV19	.	.	TRBJ1-1	CASSVTVNTEAFF	TGTGCCAGTAGTGTAACAGTGAACACTGAAGCTTTCTTT
TRBV13	.	.	TRBJ2-3	CASSLVTDRRSTDTQYF	TGTGCCAGCAGCTTAGTTACTGACAGGAGAAGCACAGATACGCAGTATTTT
TRBV7-2	.	TRBD1	TRBJ1-5	CASSRSGGISNQPQHF	TGTGCCAGCAGTCGGTCAGGGGGTATTAGCAATCAGCCCCAGCATTTT
TRBV25-1	.	.	TRBJ2-1	CASSESILLSSYNEQFF	TGTGCCAGCAGTGAATCAATACTCCTAAGCTCCTACAATGAGCAGTTCTTC
TRBV30	.	.	TRBJ1-1	CAWSFGGSTEAFF	TGTGCCTGGAGTTTCGGAGGGAGCACTGAAGCTTTCTTT
TRBV12-3/TRBV12-4	.	.	TRBJ1-4	CASSLSRTAELFF	TGTGCCAGCAGTTTATCAAGGACAGCGGAACTGTTTTTT
TRBV6-2/TRBV6-3	.	.	TRBJ1-1	CASSYSEGAEAFF	TGTGCCAGCAGTTACTCAGAAGGGGCTGAAGCTTTCTTT
TRBV5-8	.	.	TRBJ2-3	CASSPRGSSTDTQYF	TGTGCCAGCAGCCCCAGGGGATCTAGCACAGATACGCAGTATTTT
TRBV13	.	.	TRBJ1-1	CASSLWQRGNTEAFF	TGTGCCAGCAGCTTATGGCAAAGAGGGAACACTGAAGCTTTCTTT
TRBV2	once	.	TRBJ2-7	CASRQSSQGEQYF	TGTGCCAGCAGGCAATCCAGTCAGGGGGAGCAGTACTTC
TRBV11-1	.	.	TRBJ1-1	CASSPVRGGTEAFF	TGTGCCAGCAGCCCCGTCCGGGGTGGGACTGAAGCTTTCTTT
TRBV19	.	TRBD1	TRBJ1-5	CATQTGTKYSNQPQHF	TGTGCCACCCAGACAGGGACCAAATATAGCAATCAGCCCCAGCATTTT
TRBV5-1	.	.	TRBJ2-5	CASSSWGDSQETQYF	TGCGCCAGCAGCTCCTGGGGCGACTCACAAGAGACCCAGTACTTC
TRBV30	.	.	TRBJ2-5	CAWSVIGGEEETQYF	TGTGCCTGGAGTGTGATCGGCGGGGAAGAAGAGACCCAGTACTTC
TRBV27	.	TRBD1	TRBJ1-4	CASRLQGAGEKLFF	TGTGCCAGCAGGTTACAGGGGGCGGGTGAAAAACTGTTTTTT
TRBV7-9	once	TRBD1	TRBJ1-6	CASSPGTVVNDSPLHF	TGTGCCAGCAGCCCAGGGACAGTAGTTAATGATTCACCCCTCCACTTT
TRBV3-1/TRBV3-2	.	.	TRBJ2-1	CASSPPEGSYEQFF	TGTGCCAGCAGCCCCCCGGAGGGGTCTTATGAGCAGTTCTTC
TRBV19	.	.	TRBJ1-2	CASSAWTVPNYGYTF	TGTGCCAGTAGTGCGTGGACAGTACCTAACTATGGCTACACCTTC
TRBV3-1/TRBV3-2	.	TRBD2	TRBJ2-3	CASSKGLAGGIPTDTQYF	TGTGCCAGCAGCAAGGGACTAGCGGGGGGGATCCCAACAGATACGCAGTATTTT
TRBV6-2/TRBV6-3	.	.	TRBJ2-3	CASSYVARSADTQYF	TGTGCCAGCAGTTACGTTGCTAGGTCAGCAGATACGCAGTATTTT
TRBV10-3	.	.	TRBJ1-2	CAISEGRQVVGYTF	TGTGCCATCAGTGAAGGAAGACAGGTAGTTGGCTACACCTTC
TRBV6-5	.	.	TRBJ1-2	CASSYVRNYGYTF	TGTGCCAGCAGTTACGTTCGGAACTATGGCTACACCTTC
TRBV7-8	.	TRBD1	TRBJ1-5	CASSLSPGQSNQPQHF	TGTGCCAGCAGCTTATCCCCGGGACAGTCCAATCAGCCCCAGCATTTT